Shown below are 23 T cell receptor beta chains from a single sample sequenced in a study of T-cell memory formation after mild COVID-19. Using its own MiXCR run on the 5' RACE reads, TCRdb lists one record per CDR3 protein. The sample shows around 180,000 distinct CDR3 sequences, roughly 17% of them seen only once. The sequencing sample was made of PBMCs or a T cell subset sorted from them (not recorded which). Every receptor here comes from an adult woman who had mild COVID-19 (a few samples of this study predate the infection). Cell type and time point are not known.

The chain carries TRBV29-1 and TRBJ2-7, with D uncertain. The V end lost 0 bases, the J end lost 0 bases, and 9 bases lay between the germline ends. The CDR3 is made up of 14 amino acids. CDR1 is SQVTM, CDR2 ANQGSEA, per germline. CDR3 in DNA: TGCAGCGTTGAAGACTACAGCGTCTCCTACGAGCAGTACTTC. The encoded protein is CSVEDYSVSYEQYF.

This clonotype was counted only a few times. The chain links TRBV12-3 or TRBV12-4 to TRBJ1-2; no firm D call. V was clipped by 5 bases and J by 8 bases, with 21 bases between them. The CDR3 is made up of 15 amino acids. The CDR3 coding sequence is TGTGCCAGCAGTCCGGCTTCCGGGCCCCGAGGGGGCTACACCTTC. Its translation is CASSPASGPRGGYTF.

This chain joins TRBV11-2 and TRBJ2-5; no firm D call. This CDR3 contains 14 residues. V was trimmed by 5 bases and J by 5 bases, leaving 15 bases between them. In germline, CDR1 is SGHAT, CDR2 FQNNGV. CDR3 sequence: CASSLRPHEETQYF. The CDR3 nucleotides read TGTGCCAGCAGCCTCCGCCCACACGAGGAGACCCAGTACTTC.

The chain combines TRBV4-1 with TRBJ2-3; TRBD1 matches 7 bases. The CDR3 sequence is 14 residues long. CDR1 is MGHRA, CDR2 YSYEKL, per germline. After removal of 4 bases from V and 5 bases from J, the junction contained 6 bases not matched to a gene. Here the CDR3 reads CASSLFGQEDTQYF. For the CDR3, the DNA is TGCGCCAGCAGCCTATTTGGACAGGAAGATACGCAGTATTTT.

This clonotype was recorded many times. The chain joins TRBV12-3 or TRBV12-4 to TRBJ2-3; tentative D call: TRBD1 (5 bases). The CDR3 length is 12 residues. V shed 2 bases and J shed 9 bases, with 9 bases lying between them. The CDR3 sequence is CASSLLDTTQYF. As DNA, the CDR3 is TGTGCCAGCAGTTTACTGGACACCACGCAGTATTTT.

The V gene is TRBV5-1, the J gene TRBJ2-5; D perhaps matches TRBD1 (6 bases). Germline V lookup: CDR1 SGHRS, CDR2 YFSETQ. V was trimmed by 0 bases and J by 4 bases, leaving 10 bases between them. The CDR3 has 14 amino acids. CDR3 protein: CASSLVGQRETQYF. CDR3 coding DNA: TGCGCCAGCAGCTTGGTCGGACAGAGAGAGACCCAGTACTTC.

The chain couples TRBV6-2 or TRBV6-3 to TRBJ2-1; D gene ambiguous. The germline CDR1 and CDR2 sequences are MNHEY and SVGEGT. Between the trimmed V and J ends, which lost 5 bases and 0 bases, there was a span of 5 bases. The CDR3 consists of 13 residues. The CDR3 loop reads CASSPVSYNEQFF. The CDR3 coding sequence is TGTGCCAGCAGTCCGGTCTCCTACAATGAGCAGTTCTTC.

The chain recombines TRBV12-3 or TRBV12-4 with TRBJ1-1; a weak D match, TRBD1 (5 bases). The V end was cut by 5 bases, the J end by 11 bases, with 21 bases between. The CDR3 sequence is 14 residues long. The CDR3: CASSTRDGRSEAFF. The CDR3, as DNA: TGTGCCAGCAGTACCCGGGACGGCCGGTCGGAGGCTTTCTTT.

V and J are TRBV5-1 and TRBJ2-7, with a possible D match to TRBD1 (7 bases). Per the germline V gene, CDR1 is SGHRS and CDR2 is YFSETQ. V lost 0 bases, J lost 4 bases, and 20 bases lay in between. The CDR3 runs 17 residues. Written as DNA, the CDR3 is TGCGCCAGCAGCTTGGGAATCTCAGGGGGGTACGTGTACGAGCAGTACTTC. It yields the protein CASSLGISGGYVYEQYF.

The chain is built from TRBV20-1 and TRBJ2-7, with 8 bases that match TRBD1. V shed 6 bases and J 6 bases; nucleotides not matched to a gene: 7. CDR1 is DFQATT, CDR2 SNEGSKA, per germline (reference sequence). This CDR3 comprises 12 residues. The CDR3 coding sequence is TGCAGTGCCCAAGACAGGGGATCCGAGCAGTACTTC. Its protein is CSAQDRGSEQYF.

The table lists this clonotype with many counts. The CDR3 nucleotides read TGTGCCAGCAGCGTATATCCATGGCCCACAGATACGCAGTATTTT. The encoded protein is CASSVYPWPTDTQYF. The chain combines TRBV9 with TRBJ2-3; D unresolved. This CDR3 is 15 amino acids long. Looked up from germline, CDR1 is SGDLS and CDR2 is YYNGEE. V lost 1 base to trimming and J lost 2 bases, with 11 bases between them.

This chain joins TRBV18 and TRBJ1-1; 10 positions agree with TRBD1. V lost 2 bases and J lost 2; bases outside the gene matches: 2. Germline V gene data show CDR1 as KGHSH and CDR2 as LQKENI. This CDR3 has 15 amino acids. CDR3 sequence: CASSPTTGGNTEAFF. CDR3 in DNA: TGTGCCAGCTCACCAACGACAGGGGGCAACACTGAAGCTTTCTTT. Filled out from reference TRBV18 and TRBJ1-1, the complete variable domain reads NAGVMQNPRHLVRRRGQEARLRCSPMKGHSHVYWYRQLPEEGLKFMVYLQKENIIDESGMPKERFSAEFPKEGPSILRIQQVVRGDSAAYFCASSPTTGGNTEAFFGQGTRLTVV.

A few counts support this clonotype. The V call is TRBV2, the J call TRBJ2-1; D unclear. There are 11 residues in the CDR3. CDR1 SNHLY and CDR2 FYNNEI come from the germline V gene. Trimming shortened V by 4 bases and J by 9 bases, and 7 bases separated the two germline ends. The CDR3 DNA sequence: TGTGCCAGCAGTGGTGAGAGTGAGCAGTTCTTC. Its translation is CASSGESEQFF.

There are a few counts of this clonotype. The CDR3 protein is CASTPGTSGTYNEQFF. The CDR3 DNA follows: TGTGCCAGCACCCCAGGGACTAGCGGGACCTACAATGAGCAGTTCTTC. The V and J genes are TRBV12-3 or TRBV12-4 and TRBJ2-1, with TRBD2 matching over 13 bases. After removal of 7 bases from V and 2 bases from J, the junction contained 5 bases not matched to a gene. The CDR3 runs 16 residues.

This clonotype was picked up a small number of times. The chain couples TRBV20-1 to TRBJ2-5; 9 bases fit TRBD2. The CDR3 extends over 14 amino acids. Looked up from germline, CDR1 is DFQATT and CDR2 is SNEGSKA (reference sequence). The J segment lost 2 bases and the V segment lost 5 bases, leaving 6 bases of the junction unmatched. This CDR3 reads CSALSSGEQETQYF. The CDR3 DNA reads TGCAGTGCTCTCTCTAGCGGGGAACAAGAGACCCAGTACTTC.

This clonotype came up a few times. The chain uses TRBV6-5 and TRBJ2-4; D remains unclear. Germline V lookup: CDR1 MNHEY, CDR2 SVGAGI. Deletions cut 5 bases from V and 0 bases from J, with 11 bases between. The CDR3 consists of 15 residues. For the CDR3, the DNA is TGTGCCAGCAGTCCCTCTCGGACAGCCAAAAACATTCAGTACTTC. Its translation: CASSPSRTAKNIQYF.

This clonotype was detected a few times. The chain links TRBV6-5 to TRBJ2-1, with TRBD2 matching 9 bases. The CDR3 loop spans 16 amino acids. Unmatched junction bases numbered 3, after V lost 0 bases and J lost 3 bases. The germline V gene encodes CDR1 MNHEY and CDR2 SVGAGI. The CDR3 nucleotides read TGTGCCAGCAGTTACTCGGCTAGCGGGAACTACAATGAGCAGTTCTTC. Protein: CASSYSASGNYNEQFF.

This clonotype has just a few counts. This sequence joins TRBV6-1 and TRBJ1-5; 8 nucleotides match TRBD1. The CDR3 extends over 18 amino acids. Germline CDR1 and CDR2: MNHNS and SASEGT. Trimming removed 2 bases from V and 3 bases from J; junction bases left unmatched: 12. CDR3 residues: CASSERIETGGSNQPQHF. CDR3 DNA: TGTGCCAGCAGTGAAAGAATTGAAACAGGGGGTTCCAATCAGCCCCAGCATTTT.

This clonotype was counted only a few times. The J gene is TRBJ2-5, the V gene TRBV20-1; 9 bases fit TRBD1. V lost 5 bases to trimming and J lost 4 bases; unmatched junction nucleotides: 5. There are 13 residues in the CDR3. Germline-derived CDR1 and CDR2 are DFQATT and SNEGSKA (reference sequence). CDR3 loop: CSALRDRAETQYF. The CDR3 DNA reads as TGCAGTGCTCTCCGGGACAGGGCAGAGACCCAGTACTTC.

A remark on this clonotype: The junction departs from germline at one end; a sequencing error may be responsible. The chain is built from TRBV4-1 and TRBJ1-2; TRBD1 agrees at 8 bases. The CDR3 is 19 amino acids. CDR1 and CDR2 from the germline V gene are MGHRA and YSYEKL. DNA for the CDR3: TGCGCCAGCAGCCAAGATCTGGCGGGGGACAGGTACCGCAACTATGGCTACGCCTTC. This gives the protein CASSQDLAGDRYRNYGYAF.

The chain combines TRBV12-3 or TRBV12-4 with TRBJ1-4; D is ambiguous. The CDR3 is 12 amino acids. V was pared by 5 bases and J by 8 bases, with 9 bases between. Here the CDR3 reads CASSPTREKLFF. CDR3 DNA: TGTGCCAGCAGTCCTACCCGGGAAAAACTGTTTTTT.

This clonotype came up a few times. This chain joins TRBV20-1 and TRBJ1-4, with 8 bases lining up with TRBD1. Germline V CDR1 and CDR2: DFQATT, SNEGSKA (reference sequence). V gave up 6 bases and J gave up 5 bases; unmatched junction bases: 8. This CDR3 spans 14 amino acids. Here the CDR3 reads CSAPHRGGNEKLFF. CDR3 nucleotide sequence: TGCAGTGCGCCTCACAGGGGGGGGAATGAAAAACTGTTTTTT.

The chain recombines TRBV5-1 with TRBJ1-3, with D uncertain. This CDR3 is built from 17 residues. The ends were cut back, 4 bases at V and 0 bases at J, with 17 bases in the middle. Germline values: CDR1 SGHRS, CDR2 YFSETQ. The CDR3 spells CASSPTGRGSSGNTIYF. The CDR3 nucleotides are TGCGCCAGCAGCCCCACTGGGAGAGGAAGCTCTGGAAACACCATATATTTT.